These 17 T cell receptor beta chains came from one sample sequenced in a study of graft-versus-host responses after intestinal transplantation. Their recognized antigens are unknown. Profiled with immunoSEQ multiplex PCR; TCRdb holds only in-frame clones, not every one. The repertoire holds roughly 120,000 clones, 90% to 95% seen once, with more than 3% in the top ten. Sample: unstimulated CD8+ T cells sorted from spleen or lymph node cells, taken before intestinal transplant. The receptors stem from a human donor who received an intestinal transplant.

The V gene is TRBV28, the J gene TRBJ2-3; no clear D gene. The CDR3 sequence is 16 residues long. The V end lost 7 bases, the J end lost 0 bases, and 17 bases lay between the germline ends. Germline loops: CDR1 MDHEN, CDR2 SYDVKM. CDR3: CASTTPDGTSTDTQYF. Here the CDR3 DNA reads TGTGCCAGCACCACCCCGGACGGAACAAGCACAGATACGCAGTATTTT. Drawing the rest from reference TRBV28 and TRBJ2-3, the complete variable domain is DVKVTQSSRYLVKRTGEKVFLECVQDMDHENMFWYRQDPGLGLRLIYFSYDVKMKEKGDIPEGYSVSREKKERFSLILESASTNQTSMYLCASTTPDGTSTDTQYFGPGTRLTVL.

This clone was detected only once. This rearrangement joins TRBV5-6 to TRBJ1-3, with 7 bases matching TRBD1. The length of the CDR3 is 13 residues. With 4 bases clipped from V and 6 bases from J, the junction kept 4 bases outside the gene matches. Germline-derived CDR1 and CDR2 are SGHDT and YYEEEE. DNA of the CDR3: TGTGCCAGCAGCCTCGGACAGGCAAACACCATATATTTT. Amino acid sequence: CASSLGQANTIYF. Based on the CDR3 plus reference TRBV5-6 and TRBJ1-3, the full variable domain is DAGVTQSPTHLIKTRGQQVTLRCSPKSGHDTVSWYQQALGQGPQFIFQYYEEEERQRGNFPDRFSGHQFPNYSSELNVNALLLGDSALYLCASSLGQANTIYFGEGSWLTVV.

The rearrangement uses TRBV25-1 and TRBJ2-1; D ambiguous. From germline, CDR1 is MGHDK and CDR2 SYGVNS. Trimming left V 4 bases short and J 6 bases short, with 10 bases between. The CDR3 runs to 13 residues. The CDR3 region is CASSVTEPNEQFF. The CDR3 nucleotides read TGTGCCAGCAGTGTCACGGAGCCCAATGAGCAGTTCTTC.

This sequence joins TRBV5-1 and TRBJ1-1, with a possible D match to TRBD1 (5 bases). V dropped 4 bases and J dropped 10 bases, with 26 bases sitting between them. The V gene's germline CDR1 is SGHRS and CDR2 YFSETQ. The CDR3 totals 16 residues. This chain's CDR3 is CASSLETSDSPGGAFF. CDR3 nucleotide sequence: TGCGCCAGCAGCCTTGAAACTTCCGACTCCCCGGGGGGAGCTTTCTTT.

V usage is TRBV11-2 and J usage is TRBJ2-7; D not resolved. This CDR3 is built from 14 residues. V was cut by 1 base and J by 2 bases, with 9 bases left in between. Germline-derived CDR1 and CDR2 are SGHAT and FQNNGV. The CDR3 DNA follows: TGTGCCAGCAGCTTAGTGCAATGGACCTACGAGCAGTACTTC. Translated, it gives CASSLVQWTYEQYF.

This CDR3 reads CASSVPPTGSQYNEQFF. The CDR3 DNA reads as TGTGCCAGCAGCGTACCCCCTACCGGGAGTCAATACAATGAGCAGTTCTTC. The chain combines TRBV9 with TRBJ2-1; possibly TRBD2 for D (6 bases). The CDR3 is 17 residues long. Trimming removed 1 base from V and 4 bases from J, with 18 bases in between. Germline-derived CDR1 and CDR2 are SGDLS and YYNGEE.

This clone was counted once. The rearrangement links TRBV7-2 to TRBJ2-1; unclear D gene. Trimming took 4 bases from V and 6 from J, leaving 13 bases between them. The germline V gene has CDR1 SGHTA and CDR2 FQGNSA. CDR3 size: 14 residues. CDR3 DNA: TGTGCCAGCAGCTCGAGTCCCCTGTCCAATGAGCAGTTCTTC. Its translation: CASSSSPLSNEQFF. The full variable domain, completed using reference TRBV7-2 and TRBJ2-1, is GAGVSQSPSNKVTEKGKDVELRCDPISGHTALYWYRQSLGQGLEFLIYFQGNSAPDKSGLPSDRFSAERTGGSVSTLTIQRTQQEDSAVYLCASSSSPLSNEQFFGPGTRLTVL.

The chain recombines TRBV7-9 with TRBJ2-4; a weak D match, TRBD1 (6 bases). The CDR3 runs 16 residues. V lost 6 bases and J lost 2, with 17 bases in between. The germline CDR1 and CDR2 sequences are SEHNR and FQNEAQ (reference sequence). Here the CDR3 reads CASRSGAGPTKNIQYF. The CDR3 DNA sequence: TGTGCCAGCAGGTCAGGGGCAGGCCCTACCAAAAACATTCAGTACTTC.

This clone appeared once. The J gene is TRBJ2-7, the V gene TRBV6-5; the match to TRBD1 covers 8 bases. The CDR3 extends over 16 amino acids. Germline V lookup: CDR1 MNHEY, CDR2 SVGAGI. J lost 3 bases, V lost 0 bases, and 7 bases had no gene match. The CDR3 nucleotides read TGTGCCAGCAGTTACTCCGGGACAGGTAACAACTACGAGCAGTACTTC. Encoded protein: CASSYSGTGNNYEQYF.

The chain employs TRBV11-2 and TRBJ1-2; D may be TRBD1 (5 bases). Trimming cost V 6 bases and J 6 bases, with 14 bases left between them. Looked up from germline, CDR1 is SGHAT and CDR2 is FQNNGV. The CDR3 consists of 13 residues. For the CDR3, the DNA is TGTGCCAGCAGGGTGGGCAGGGTTAATGGCTACACCTTC. Protein sequence: CASRVGRVNGYTF.

V is TRBV7-3 and J is TRBJ2-7; D not certain. Germline V gives CDR1 SGHTA, CDR2 FQGTGA. The CDR3 consists of 14 residues. Trimming left V 4 bases short and J 1 base short, with 11 bases between. CDR3 region: CASSSPEVSYEQYF. In nucleotides, the CDR3 is TGTGCCAGCAGCTCCCCCGAGGTATCCTACGAGCAGTACTTC.

The V call is TRBV6-5, the J call TRBJ1-4; D is ambiguous. The CDR3 covers 15 residues. V lost 8 bases and J lost 2, with 15 bases in between. The germline gives CDR1 MNHEY, CDR2 SVGAGI. The CDR3 protein is CASGRRFRTNEKLFF. As DNA, the CDR3 is TGTGCCAGCGGAAGGCGGTTCCGGACTAATGAAAAACTGTTTTTT.

The V and J genes are TRBV11-2 and TRBJ2-7; D is unresolved. Germline V gene sequence: CDR1 SGHAT, CDR2 FQNNGV. The V end was cut by 3 bases, the J end by 2 bases, with 11 bases between. CDR3 length equals 14 residues. The CDR3 protein is CASSFVARPYEQYF. The CDR3, as DNA: TGTGCCAGCAGCTTCGTGGCGAGACCCTACGAGCAGTACTTC.

The chain carries TRBV4-1 and TRBJ2-1; 7 nucleotides agree with TRBD2. Germline-derived CDR1 and CDR2 are MGHRA and YSYEKL. J was trimmed by 9 bases and V by 1 base; bases with no gene match: 12. The CDR3 contains 16 residues. DNA of the CDR3: TGCGCCAGCAGCCAAGGCCAGGGCGGGAGAGGGCCTGAGCAGTTCTTC. It encodes CASSQGQGGRGPEQFF.

This clone was detected once. The genes are TRBV25-1 and TRBJ2-2; 8 nucleotides agree with TRBD1. In germline, CDR1 is MGHDK, CDR2 SYGVNS. Germline trimming cut 2 bases from V and 4 bases from J; bases unmatched to any gene: 6. The CDR3 loop spans 16 amino acids. In nucleotides, the CDR3 is TGTGCCAGCAGTGAAGGTGGACAGGGAGGCACCGGGGAGCTGTTTTTT. Protein product: CASSEGGQGGTGELFF.

V is TRBV30 and J is TRBJ2-3; no clear D. The CDR3 has 11 residues. Trimming took 3 bases from V and 15 from J, leaving 16 bases between them. CDR1 and CDR2 from the germline V gene are GTSNPN and SVGIG (reference sequence). The chain's CDR3 is CAWRRRSPTYF. In DNA form, the CDR3 reads TGTGCCTGGAGGAGGAGATCGCCCACCTATTTT.

The gene calls are TRBV28 and TRBJ2-5, with D perhaps matching TRBD1 (6 bases). Per the germline V gene, CDR1 is MDHEN and CDR2 is SYDVKM. V lost 5 bases and J 1 base, leaving 11 bases between the germline ends. The CDR3 length is 14 residues. The CDR3 spells CASSGQLSQETQYF. The CDR3 nucleotides are TGTGCCAGCAGTGGACAGCTTTCCCAAGAGACCCAGTACTTC. Combining the CDR3 with reference TRBV28 and TRBJ2-5 gives the whole variable domain DVKVTQSSRYLVKRTGEKVFLECVQDMDHENMFWYRQDPGLGLRLIYFSYDVKMKEKGDIPEGYSVSREKKERFSLILESASTNQTSMYLCASSGQLSQETQYFGPGTRLLVL.